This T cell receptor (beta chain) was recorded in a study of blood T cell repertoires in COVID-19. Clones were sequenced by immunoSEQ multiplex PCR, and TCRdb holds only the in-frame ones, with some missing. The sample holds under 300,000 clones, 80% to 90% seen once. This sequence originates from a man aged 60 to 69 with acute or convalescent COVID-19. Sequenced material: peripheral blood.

Here the CDR3 DNA reads TGCGCCAGCAGCCTGACAGGACCTCGAGACTATGGCTACACCTTC. This sequence encodes CASSLTGPRDYGYTF. The chain joins TRBV4-1 to TRBJ1-2; maybe TRBD1 (6 bases). CDR3 length: 15 amino acids. V lost 4 bases to trimming and J lost 3 bases, with 15 bases between them. Germline V gene sequence: CDR1 MGHRA, CDR2 YSYEKL.